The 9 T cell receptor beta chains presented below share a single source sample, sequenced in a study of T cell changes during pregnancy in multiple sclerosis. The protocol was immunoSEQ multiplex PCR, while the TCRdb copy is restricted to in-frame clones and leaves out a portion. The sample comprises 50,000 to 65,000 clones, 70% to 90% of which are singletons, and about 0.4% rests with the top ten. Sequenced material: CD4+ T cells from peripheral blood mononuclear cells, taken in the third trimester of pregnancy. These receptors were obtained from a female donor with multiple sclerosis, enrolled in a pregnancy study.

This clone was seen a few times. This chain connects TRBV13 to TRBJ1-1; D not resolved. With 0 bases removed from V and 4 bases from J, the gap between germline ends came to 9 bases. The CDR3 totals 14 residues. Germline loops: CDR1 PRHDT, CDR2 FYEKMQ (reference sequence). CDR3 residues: CASSLGGRSTEAFF. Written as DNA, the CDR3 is TGTGCCAGCAGCTTAGGAGGGAGGTCCACTGAAGCTTTCTTT.

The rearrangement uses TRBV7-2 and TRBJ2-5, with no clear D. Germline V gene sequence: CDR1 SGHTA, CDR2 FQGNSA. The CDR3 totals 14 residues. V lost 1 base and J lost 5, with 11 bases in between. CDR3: CASSLGPSGETQYF. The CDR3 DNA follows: TGTGCCAGCAGCTTAGGACCTAGTGGGGAGACCCAGTACTTC.

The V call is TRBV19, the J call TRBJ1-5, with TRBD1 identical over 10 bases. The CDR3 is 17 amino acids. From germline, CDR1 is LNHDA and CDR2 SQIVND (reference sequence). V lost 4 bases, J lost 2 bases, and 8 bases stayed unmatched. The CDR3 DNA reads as TGTGCCAGTAGTACAAGGGACAGGGGAAAGGGCAATCAGCCCCAGCATTTT. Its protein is CASSTRDRGKGNQPQHF.

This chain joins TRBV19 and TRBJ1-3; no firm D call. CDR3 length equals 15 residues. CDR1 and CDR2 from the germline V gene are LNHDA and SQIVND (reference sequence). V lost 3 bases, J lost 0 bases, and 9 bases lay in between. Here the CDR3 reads CASSIRRSSGNTIYF. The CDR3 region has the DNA TGTGCCAGTAGTATTCGGAGGTCCTCTGGAAACACCATATATTTT.

The chain's CDR3 is CASSATPNQPQHF. In nucleotides, the CDR3 is TGTGCCAGCAGTGCGACACCCAATCAGCCCCAGCATTTT. The genes are TRBV6-1 and TRBJ1-5; D remains unclear. Trimming took 4 bases from V and 3 from J, leaving 7 bases between them. CDR1 and CDR2 from the germline V gene are MNHNS and SASEGT. The CDR3 covers 13 residues.

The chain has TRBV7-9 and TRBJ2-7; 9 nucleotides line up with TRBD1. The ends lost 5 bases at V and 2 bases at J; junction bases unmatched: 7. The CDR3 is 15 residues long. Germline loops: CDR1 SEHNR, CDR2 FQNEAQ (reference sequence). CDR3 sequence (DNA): TGTGCCAGCAGCGGAGCCGGGACAGGGCCCTACGAGCAGTACTTC. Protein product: CASSGAGTGPYEQYF. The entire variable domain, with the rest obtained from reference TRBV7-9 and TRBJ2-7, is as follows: DTGVSQNPRHKITKRGQNVTFRCDPISEHNRLYWYRQTLGQGPEFLTYFQNEAQLEKSRLLSDRFSAERPKGSFSTLEIQRTEQGDSAMYLCASSGAGTGPYEQYFGPGTRLTVT.

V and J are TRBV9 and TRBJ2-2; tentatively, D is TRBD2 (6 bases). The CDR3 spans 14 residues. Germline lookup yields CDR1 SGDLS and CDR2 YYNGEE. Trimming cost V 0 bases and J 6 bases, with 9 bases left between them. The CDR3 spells CASSVDGGSGELFF. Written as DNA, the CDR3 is TGTGCCAGCAGCGTAGATGGGGGGTCCGGGGAGCTGTTTTTT.

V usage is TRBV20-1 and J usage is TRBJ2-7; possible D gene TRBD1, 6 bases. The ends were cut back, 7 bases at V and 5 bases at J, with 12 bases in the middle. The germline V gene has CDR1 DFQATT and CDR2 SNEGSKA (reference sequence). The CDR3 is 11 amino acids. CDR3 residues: CSVSQGNEQYF. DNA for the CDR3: TGCAGTGTCTCACAGGGAAACGAGCAGTACTTC.

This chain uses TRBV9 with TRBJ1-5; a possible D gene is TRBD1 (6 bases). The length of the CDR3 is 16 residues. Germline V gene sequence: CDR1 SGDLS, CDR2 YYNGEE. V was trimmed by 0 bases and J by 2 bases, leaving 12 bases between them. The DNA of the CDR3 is TGTGCCAGCAGCGTAGCTATCAGGGGCGGCAATCAGCCCCAGCATTTT. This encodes CASSVAIRGGNQPQHF. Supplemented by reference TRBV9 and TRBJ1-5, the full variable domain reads DSGVTQTPKHLITATGQRVTLRCSPRSGDLSVYWYQQSLDQGLQFLIQYYNGEERAKGNILERFSAQQFPDLHSELNLSSLELGDSALYFCASSVAIRGGNQPQHFGDGTRLSIL.